The rows below give T cell receptor beta chains drawn from one sample of a study of cytomegalovirus exposure and HLA in healthy donors. Sequenced by immunoSEQ multiplex PCR; TCRdb stores in-frame clones only, minus some. The data show tens of thousands of clones, less than 80% seen once. The sample consisted of PBMCs. The receptors come from a woman aged 50 to 65 in good health and CMV-seropositive. CDR3s include the opening cysteine and the closing phenylalanine or tryptophan. D genes are given only for firm matches. Clone size is shown for a subset of rows, as once, few, many or a class of expanded clone.

TRBV30	TRBJ1-2	.	.	CAWYDSKLYGYTF	TGTGCCTGGTATGACTCAAAGCTCTATGGCTACACCTTC
TRBV9	TRBJ2-2	.	few	CASSPYPGHKNTGELFF	TGTGCCAGCAGCCCATATCCGGGACATAAAAACACCGGGGAGCTGTTTTTT
TRBV6-5	TRBJ1-1	.	.	CASNRGTEAFF	TGTGCCAGCAACCGGGGCACTGAAGCTTTCTTT
TRBV10-1	TRBJ2-7	.	.	CASSEGQGNEQYF	TGCGCCAGCAGTGAGGGCCAGGGGAACGAGCAGTACTTC
TRBV6-1	TRBJ2-7	TRBD2	.	CASRIAGDSSYEQYF	TGTGCCAGCAGGATAGCGGGGGATAGCTCCTACGAGCAGTACTTC
TRBV7-6	TRBJ2-3	TRBD2	once	CASSLGLAGNVDTQYF	TGTGCCAGCAGCTTAGGGCTAGCGGGAAATGTGGATACGCAGTATTTT
TRBV18	TRBJ2-3	TRBD2	.	CASFSTSGESTDTQYF	TGTGCCAGCTTTTCGACTAGCGGGGAGAGCACAGATACGCAGTATTTT
TRBV11-1	TRBJ2-5	.	.	CASSLALTGQETQYF	TGTGCCAGCAGCTTAGCGTTAACAGGGCAAGAGACCCAGTACTTC
TRBV5-1	TRBJ2-7	TRBD1	.	CASSFAPGQGDEQYF	TGCGCCAGCAGCTTTGCTCCAGGCCAGGGGGACGAGCAGTACTTC
TRBV19	TRBJ1-1	.	.	CASSIRTRTEAFF	TGTGCCAGTAGTATAAGGACAAGGACTGAAGCTTTCTTT
TRBV13	TRBJ1-1	.	.	CASSLVTLNTEAFF	TGTGCCAGCAGCTTAGTTACATTAAACACTGAAGCTTTCTTT
TRBV27	TRBJ1-2	TRBD1	few	CASRRKGTGVDYGYTF	TGTGCCAGCAGACGGAAAGGGACAGGGGTTGACTATGGCTACACCTTC
TRBV30	TRBJ1-2	.	.	CAWSVRGPPDF	TGTGCCTGGAGTGTACGGGGTCCACCCGACTTC
TRBV7-3	TRBJ2-1	TRBD2	.	CASSLGPGLKFF	TGTGCCAGCAGCTTAGGACCGGGACTAAAGTTCTTC
TRBV7-9	TRBJ2-5	.	.	CASSLQGRETQYF	TGTGCCAGCAGCCTCCAGGGTAGAGAGACCCAGTACTTC
TRBV16	TRBJ1-1	.	once	CASSPRYPEAFF	TGTGCCAGCAGTCCGAGATATCCTGAAGCTTTCTTT
TRBV7-6	TRBJ1-6	.	.	CASSLGAENNSPLHF	TGTGCCAGCAGCTTAGGCGCTGAGAATAATTCACCCCTCCACTTT
TRBV2	TRBJ2-1	TRBD1	.	CASRVRDRADNEQFF	TGTGCCAGCAGAGTCCGGGACAGGGCCGACAATGAGCAGTTCTTC
TRBV25-1	TRBJ2-1	.	.	CASSASGGHAPNNEQFF	TGTGCCAGCAGTGCCTCGGGGGGACATGCACCCAACAATGAGCAGTTCTTC
TRBV5-6	TRBJ2-2	TRBD2	.	CASSSSGGTSRDTGELFF	TGTGCCAGCTCCTCTAGCGGGGGGACTTCAAGAGATACCGGGGAGCTGTTTTTT
TRBV28	TRBJ1-6	.	few	CASRRQSYNSPLHF	TGTGCCAGCAGACGACAGTCCTATAATTCACCCCTCCACTTT
TRBV4-2	TRBJ2-7	.	once	CASSQDLQYYEQYF	TGTGCCAGCAGCCAAGATCTCCAGTATTACGAGCAGTACTTC
TRBV28	TRBJ1-4	.	.	CASSSSTSTNEKLFF	TGTGCCAGCAGTTCCTCAACATCAACTAATGAAAAACTGTTTTTT
TRBV11-2	TRBJ2-1	TRBD2	once	CASSLLASGGEQFF	TGTGCCAGCAGCTTACTCGCTAGCGGGGGGGAGCAGTTCTTC
TRBV6-5	TRBJ2-3	TRBD2	.	CASSSLLAGEPAQYF	TGTGCCAGCAGTTCCCTCCTGGCGGGGGAGCCGGCGCAGTATTTT
TRBV9	TRBJ2-3	TRBD2	.	CASSTLRGTSGGTSPADTQYF	TGTGCCAGCAGCACACTCCGCGGGACTAGCGGGGGGACATCCCCGGCAGATACGCAGTATTTT
TRBV2	TRBJ1-2	.	.	CASSEKGVPDRSYGYTF	TGTGCCAGCAGTGAAAAAGGGGTGCCCGACAGGTCCTATGGCTACACCTTC
TRBV6-4	TRBJ2-2	.	.	CAGVQTRRWDTGELFF	TGTGCCGGAGTCCAAACAAGACGCTGGGACACCGGGGAGCTGTTTTTT
TRBV6-6	TRBJ1-1	.	.	CASSLQNMNTEAFF	TGTGCCAGCAGTCTTCAGAATATGAACACTGAAGCTTTCTTT
TRBV15	TRBJ2-2	.	few	CATSRVQSGELFF	TGTGCCACCAGCAGGGTACAAAGCGGGGAGCTGTTTTTT
TRBV11-1	TRBJ2-1	TRBD1	.	CASSRGQGYNEQFF	TGTGCCAGCAGCCGGGGACAGGGCTACAATGAGCAGTTCTTC
TRBV7-9	TRBJ1-1	TRBD1	.	CASSRTGSEAFF	TGTGCCAGCAGCCGGACAGGGAGTGAAGCTTTCTTT
TRBV5-6	TRBJ1-1	.	.	CASSPGLPKEAFF	TGTGCCAGCAGCCCGGGACTGCCGAAAGAAGCTTTCTTT
TRBV19	TRBJ2-1	.	.	CASSSFGGPHGVQFF	TGTGCCAGTAGTAGTTTCGGGGGGCCTCACGGGGTGCAGTTCTTC
TRBV30	TRBJ2-1	.	.	CAWSRGEQFF	TGTGCCTGGAGCAGGGGTGAGCAGTTCTTC
TRBV15	TRBJ2-5	.	.	CATSFSSNETQYF	TGTGCCACCAGCTTTTCTAGCAATGAGACCCAGTACTTC
TRBV6-1	TRBJ2-3	TRBD2	.	CASTSDPDTQYF	TGTGCCAGTACTAGCGACCCAGATACGCAGTATTTT
TRBV6-5	TRBJ2-7	TRBD1	few	CASSRQGALYEQYF	TGTGCCAGCAGTCGACAGGGGGCCTTATACGAGCAGTACTTC
TRBV5-4	TRBJ1-2	.	few	CASSSRFYGYGYTF	TGTGCCAGCAGCAGCAGGTTTTACGGCTATGGCTACACCTTC
TRBV9	TRBJ1-4	TRBD1	.	CASSLQTGEGEKLFF	TGTGCCAGCAGCTTACAGACAGGGGAAGGGGAAAAACTGTTTTTT
TRBV5-6	TRBJ2-3	.	.	CASSPYTDTQYF	TGTGCCAGCAGCCCTTACACAGATACGCAGTATTTT
TRBV4-1	TRBJ2-1	.	.	CASSQAGGNEQFF	TGCGCCAGCAGCCAGGCCGGAGGCAATGAGCAGTTCTTC
TRBV29-1	TRBJ2-5	.	.	CSVLASQETQYF	TGCAGCGTTCTAGCATCTCAAGAGACCCAGTACTTC
TRBV10-2	TRBJ2-2	TRBD1	.	CATGTGGNTGELFF	TGCGCCACCGGGACAGGGGGAAACACCGGGGAGCTGTTTTTT
TRBV13	TRBJ1-1	TRBD1	few	CASSENTGVETEAFF	TGTGCCAGCAGCGAAAATACAGGGGTCGAAACTGAAGCTTTCTTT
TRBV6-1	TRBJ2-7	.	.	CASSDAGPHEQYF	TGTGCCAGCAGTGATGCGGGGCCGCACGAGCAGTACTTC
TRBV4-2	TRBJ1-6	.	.	CASSRYTGTILNSPLHF	TGTGCCAGCAGCCGGTATACCGGGACTATACTTAATTCACCCCTCCACTTT
TRBV27	TRBJ2-3	.	few	CASSRMPGSSDTQYF	TGTGCCAGCAGTCGGATGCCAGGGTCTTCAGATACGCAGTATTTT
TRBV9	TRBJ1-2	.	.	CASSVATGGAGYTF	TGTGCCAGCAGCGTAGCTACTGGGGGCGCTGGCTACACCTTC
TRBV28	TRBJ2-5	.	.	CASSLRETQYF	TGTGCCAGCAGTTTGAGGGAGACCCAGTACTTC
TRBV29-1	TRBJ2-5	.	.	CSVEVQALQETQYF	TGCAGCGTTGAAGTACAGGCACTCCAAGAGACCCAGTACTTC
TRBV11-2	TRBJ2-6	TRBD1	.	CASSLWGQGASGANVLTF	TGTGCCAGCAGCTTATGGGGACAGGGGGCTTCTGGGGCCAACGTCCTGACTTTC
TRBV2	TRBJ2-3	.	few	CASRGTGDTQYF	TGTGCCAGCAGGGGAACAGGAGATACGCAGTATTTT
TRBV25-1	TRBJ1-2	TRBD1	.	CASSEQGGYGYTF	TGTGCCAGCAGTGAACAGGGGGGCTATGGCTACACCTTC
TRBV6-1	TRBJ2-5	TRBD2	.	CASSATGLAGETQYF	TGTGCCAGCAGTGCCACCGGACTAGCAGGCGAGACCCAGTACTTC